The T cell receptor beta chain described here comes from a study of T-cell memory formation after mild COVID-19. Notes on the study in general: CD4+ clones that contracted lay mainly in CM and EM; CD8+ ones lay in EMRA. Second-wave clones with a day 37 peak had unconfirmed SARS-CoV-2 specificity.

TCRdb redid the calling of the 5' RACE reads with MiXCR, one entry per CDR3 protein. The table records hundreds of thousands of distinct CDR3 sequences, about a sixth of them present only once. Germline CDR1 LNHNV, CDR2 YYDKDF (reference sequence). This CDR3 region has 13 residues. V shed 6 bases and J 12 bases; nucleotides not matched to a gene: 8. Regarding this clonotype: Antigen: not known.

Input material: PBMCs or a T cell subset sorted from them (not recorded which). The origin of this receptor is an adult woman who had mild COVID-19 (a few samples of this study predate the infection). Cell type and time point are not known. The chain carries TRBV15 and TRBJ2-1; TRBD2 agrees at 10 bases. DNA for the CDR3: TGTGCCACCAGTCTTGCTAGCGGGGGATGGCAGTTCTTC. Translation: CATSLASGGWQFF.